This is a list of T cell receptor beta chains from one sample in a study of T cells in Graves' hyperthyroidism and ophthalmopathy. TCRdb used MiXCR to reprocess the multiplex PCR reads, holding one entry per CDR3 protein. The sample yields about 96,000 distinct CDR3 sequences, 51% seen once. The sequenced sample was blood. These receptor sequences come from a woman aged 40 to 49 with Graves' hyperthyroidism. The CDR3 runs from the conserved cysteine through the conserved F or W. The D gene is left open where the match is weak. Size tells how often a clone was seen (once, few, many) or the class of an expanded clone, and some rows leave it out.

clone_size: -; d_call: -; v_call: TRBV10-3; j_call: TRBJ2-7; cdr3_aa: CAISEVYSSYEQYF; cdr3_nt: TGTGCCATCAGTGAGGTATACAGCTCCTACGAGCAGTACTTC
clone_size: -; d_call: TRBD2; v_call: TRBV20-1; j_call: TRBJ2-7; cdr3_aa: CSATPSGHYEQYF; cdr3_nt: TGCAGTGCTACGCCTAGCGGGCACTACGAGCAGTACTTC
clone_size: -; d_call: -; v_call: TRBV2; j_call: TRBJ2-7; cdr3_aa: CATRGNNLSGEQYF; cdr3_nt: TGTGCCACCCGAGGGAATAATCTTAGCGGCGAGCAGTACTTC
clone_size: -; d_call: TRBD2; v_call: TRBV20-1; j_call: TRBJ2-5; cdr3_aa: CSAIPGSGRASGTQYF; cdr3_nt: TGCAGTGCTATCCCCGGAAGCGGGAGGGCTTCGGGGACCCAGTACTTC
clone_size: -; d_call: TRBD1; v_call: TRBV7-9; j_call: TRBJ2-7; cdr3_aa: CASSLGDRDIVF; cdr3_nt: TGTGCCAGCAGCTTAGGGGACAGGGATATAGTCTTC
clone_size: -; d_call: TRBD2; v_call: TRBV7-2; j_call: TRBJ2-7; cdr3_aa: CASGTSGSHEQYF; cdr3_nt: TGTGCCAGCGGGACTAGCGGGAGCCACGAGCAGTACTTC
clone_size: many; d_call: TRBD2; v_call: TRBV5-1; j_call: TRBJ2-2; cdr3_aa: CASRTSGSRYTGELFF; cdr3_nt: TGCGCCAGCAGGACTAGCGGGAGTAGGTACACCGGGGAGCTGTTTTTT
clone_size: -; d_call: TRBD1; v_call: TRBV7-2; j_call: TRBJ1-2; cdr3_aa: CASSPRTGSVYGYTF; cdr3_nt: TGTGCCAGCAGCCCCCGGACAGGGAGCGTCTATGGCTACACCTTC
clone_size: -; d_call: TRBD1; v_call: TRBV7-8; j_call: TRBJ1-5; cdr3_aa: CASSLRGPTWGQPQHF; cdr3_nt: TGTGCCAGTAGCTTAAGGGGGCCCACTTGGGGTCAGCCCCAGCATTTT
clone_size: -; d_call: TRBD1; v_call: TRBV15; j_call: TRBJ2-7; cdr3_aa: CATSREPQGEQYF; cdr3_nt: TGTGCCACCAGCAGAGAACCACAGGGGGAGCAGTACTTC
clone_size: many; d_call: TRBD1; v_call: TRBV9; j_call: TRBJ1-5; cdr3_aa: CASSPWTGCCGNQPQHF; cdr3_nt: TGTGCCAGCTCACCCTGGACAGGCTGCTGTGGCAATCAGCCCCAGCATTTT
clone_size: many; d_call: TRBD1; v_call: TRBV4-1; j_call: TRBJ1-5; cdr3_aa: CASSQDRGPNQPQHF; cdr3_nt: TGCGCCAGCAGCCAAGACAGGGGGCCGAATCAGCCCCAGCATTTT
clone_size: many; d_call: TRBD1; v_call: TRBV5-1; j_call: TRBJ1-1; cdr3_aa: CASSTGQGWTEAFF; cdr3_nt: TGCGCCAGCAGCACAGGACAGGGTTGGACTGAAGCTTTCTTT
clone_size: -; d_call: -; v_call: TRBV25-1; j_call: TRBJ2-2; cdr3_aa: CACSARPPGLAYTGELFF; cdr3_nt: -
clone_size: few; d_call: -; v_call: TRBV7-8; j_call: TRBJ2-3; cdr3_aa: CASSKFTDTQYF; cdr3_nt: TGTGCCAGCAGCAAATTCACAGATACGCAGTATTTT
clone_size: few; d_call: TRBD2; v_call: TRBV7-2; j_call: TRBJ2-5; cdr3_aa: CASSSGGGVETQYF; cdr3_nt: TGTGCCAGCAGCTCGGGGGGGGGCGTTGAGACCCAGTACTTC
clone_size: -; d_call: TRBD2; v_call: TRBV20-1; j_call: TRBJ2-7; cdr3_aa: CSARSGRITSYEQYF; cdr3_nt: TGCAGTGCCAGGAGCGGGAGGATCACCTCCTACGAGCAGTACTTC
clone_size: -; d_call: -; v_call: TRBV6-5; j_call: TRBJ1-1; cdr3_aa: CAISSDLNTEAFF; cdr3_nt: TGTGCCATCAGTTCAGACCTGAACACTGAAGCTTTCTTT
clone_size: many; d_call: TRBD1; v_call: TRBV20-1; j_call: TRBJ1-2; cdr3_aa: CSARGENRGYGYTF; cdr3_nt: TGCAGTGCTAGAGGGGAGAACAGGGGCTATGGCTACACCTTC
clone_size: -; d_call: -; v_call: TRBV12-3/TRBV12-4; j_call: TRBJ1-1; cdr3_aa: CASTLGWSTEAFF; cdr3_nt: TGTGCCAGCACCCTAGGGTGGAGCACTGAAGCTTTCTTT
clone_size: many; d_call: TRBD2; v_call: TRBV10-3; j_call: TRBJ2-5; cdr3_aa: CAISEELAGALETQYF; cdr3_nt: TGTGCCATCAGTGAGGAACTAGCGGGAGCATTGGAGACCCAGTACTTC
clone_size: -; d_call: -; v_call: TRBV12-3/TRBV12-4; j_call: TRBJ1-4; cdr3_aa: CASRGLTTNEKLFF; cdr3_nt: TGTGCCAGCAGGGGCCTTACAACTAATGAAAAACTGTTTTTT
clone_size: -; d_call: TRBD1; v_call: TRBV20-1; j_call: TRBJ2-5; cdr3_aa: CSARVKDRGRGETQYF; cdr3_nt: TGCAGTGCTAGAGTGAAGGACAGGGGGAGGGGAGAGACCCAGTACTTC
clone_size: -; d_call: TRBD2; v_call: TRBV29-1; j_call: TRBJ2-5; cdr3_aa: CSVGLAGVGSKETQYF; cdr3_nt: TGCAGCGTTGGACTAGCGGGAGTGGGATCAAAAGAGACCCAGTACTTC
clone_size: -; d_call: TRBD1; v_call: TRBV7-7; j_call: TRBJ2-2; cdr3_aa: CASSIGTGAGNTGELFF; cdr3_nt: TGTGCCAGCAGCATCGGGACAGGGGCTGGAAACACCGGGGAGCTGTTTTTT
clone_size: -; d_call: TRBD2; v_call: TRBV20-1; j_call: TRBJ2-7; cdr3_aa: CSARDSLAGGGEQYF; cdr3_nt: TGCAGTGCTAGAGACTCACTAGCGGGAGGCGGCGAGCAGTACTTC
clone_size: many; d_call: TRBD1; v_call: TRBV7-3; j_call: TRBJ1-6; cdr3_aa: CASSSRGQNNSPLHF; cdr3_nt: TGTGCCAGCAGCTCAAGGGGACAGAATAATTCACCCCTCCACTTT
clone_size: -; d_call: -; v_call: TRBV7-9; j_call: TRBJ1-2; cdr3_aa: CASSSSGASYGYTF; cdr3_nt: TGTGCCAGCAGCTCCTCCGGGGCTAGCTATGGCTACACCTTC
clone_size: once; d_call: TRBD1; v_call: TRBV2; j_call: TRBJ1-4; cdr3_aa: CASRDQGTADEKLFF; cdr3_nt: TGTGCCAGCAGGGACCAGGGGACAGCGGACGAAAAACTGTTTTTT
clone_size: -; d_call: TRBD1; v_call: TRBV15; j_call: TRBJ1-5; cdr3_aa: CATSSQDRGSNQPQHF; cdr3_nt: TGTGCCACCAGCAGCCAGGACAGGGGGAGCAATCAGCCCCAGCATTTT
clone_size: -; d_call: TRBD1; v_call: TRBV7-9; j_call: TRBJ1-3; cdr3_aa: CASGWEGASGNTIYF; cdr3_nt: TGTGCCAGCGGCTGGGAGGGGGCTTCTGGAAACACCATATATTTT
clone_size: many; d_call: -; v_call: TRBV7-9; j_call: TRBJ2-7; cdr3_aa: CASSSSSYEQYF; cdr3_nt: TGTGCCAGCAGCTCAAGCTCCTACGAGCAGTACTTC
clone_size: -; d_call: -; v_call: TRBV29-1; j_call: TRBJ1-1; cdr3_aa: CSVDGTGNTGEAFF; cdr3_nt: TGCAGCGTTGACGGGACTGGGAACACCGGGGAAGCTTTCTTT
clone_size: many; d_call: -; v_call: TRBV2; j_call: TRBJ2-6; cdr3_aa: CASTLSGANVLTF; cdr3_nt: TGTGCCAGCACCCTCTCTGGGGCCAACGTCCTGACTTTC
clone_size: many; d_call: -; v_call: TRBV12-3/TRBV12-4; j_call: TRBJ1-1; cdr3_aa: CASSFFRWPEAFF; cdr3_nt: TGTGCCAGCAGTTTTTTTCGATGGCCTGAAGCTTTCTTT
clone_size: -; d_call: TRBD2; v_call: TRBV4-2; j_call: TRBJ2-7; cdr3_aa: CASSQASGSNEQYF; cdr3_nt: TGTGCCAGCAGCCAAGCTAGCGGGAGCAACGAGCAGTACTTC
clone_size: -; d_call: -; v_call: TRBV7-6; j_call: TRBJ2-7; cdr3_aa: CASSLGDKSEQYF; cdr3_nt: TGTGCCAGCAGCTTAGGGGACAAAAGCGAGCAGTACTTC